The clone carrying this T cell receptor (beta chain) is classed as medium-sized. Sampling of bone marrow took place during active disease in every patient. This sample was included in a study of read filtering for tumor transcriptome and immune sequencing. About the research overall: Mean patient age was roughly 66 years, range about 45 to 85; around 17 male, more than 11 female.

There are 14 residues in the CDR3. CDR1 and CDR2 from the germline V gene are LNHNV and YYDKDF (reference sequence). V lost 1 base to trimming and J lost 2 bases, with 9 bases between them. This library used 300 to 500 ng RNA and molecular barcoded adaptors spanning alpha/delta and beta/gamma chains. TCRdb independently ran MiXCR on the reads; one entry per CDR3 protein. The table lists around 20,000 distinct CDR3 sequences, approximately 20% of them singletons. The TCR sequence derives from a donor aged 40 or over with multiple myeloma. The genes are TRBV15 and TRBJ2-7; D possibly corresponds to TRBD1 (5 bases). The sequenced material came from a population of CD138-negative cells sorted from bone marrow. CDR3 sequence (DNA): TGTGCCACCAGCAGAGTTGACAGCGCCTACGAGCAGTACTTC. It translates to CATSRVDSAYEQYF.